Shown below are 15 T cell receptor beta chains from a single sample sequenced in a study of graft-versus-host responses after intestinal transplantation. Profiled with immunoSEQ multiplex PCR; TCRdb holds only in-frame clones, not every one. The repertoire consists of thousands of clones, with about 22% occurring once and the leading ten covering around 5%. The source material was alloreactive CD4+ T cells from a mixed lymphocyte reaction culture, sampled before transplantation. Subset indicated: CFSE-low proliferating T cells sorted from approximately 6-day pre-transplant mixed lymphocyte reaction (GvH or HvG direction). These receptor sequences come from a human patient who was an organ donor for intestinal transplantation.

The rearrangement links TRBV7-8 to TRBJ1-5, with 8 positions matching TRBD1. The CDR3 consists of 15 residues. Germline-derived CDR1 and CDR2 are SGHVS and FQNEAQ. Trimming at V came to 3 bases and at J to 1 base, leaving 2 bases not matched to a gene. The chain's CDR3 is CASSLTGVSNQPQHF. CDR3 bases: TGTGCCAGCAGCTTGACAGGGGTGAGCAATCAGCCCCAGCATTTT.

By frequency in the sample, this clone is medium-sized. The genes are TRBV6-5 and TRBJ1-2; D ambiguous. This CDR3 is 13 amino acids long. Trimming pared 2 bases from V and 7 bases from J, leaving 11 bases between. Germline CDR1 MNHEY, CDR2 SVGAGI. The CDR3 protein is CASSYPGGLGYTF. DNA for the CDR3: TGTGCCAGCAGTTACCCTGGCGGGCTTGGCTACACCTTC.

This rearrangement joins TRBV27 to TRBJ2-7; D is perhaps TRBD2 (6 bases). V was shortened by 5 bases and J by 4 bases, with 15 bases between the two germline ends. This CDR3 has 14 residues. Per the germline V gene, CDR1 is MNHEY and CDR2 is SMNVEV (reference sequence). CDR3 in amino acids: CASSHRDSPYEQYV. The DNA for the CDR3 is TGTGCCAGCAGTCACCGGGACTCCCCATACGAGCAGTACGTC.

The chain links TRBV18 to TRBJ2-7; possible D gene TRBD1, 6 bases. CDR1 and CDR2 (germline): KGHSH, LQKENI. Trimming pared 5 bases from V and 5 bases from J, leaving 13 bases between. CDR3 size: 13 residues. CDR3 sequence (DNA): TGTGCCAGCTCATCCCACAGGGAAGACGAGCAGTACGTC. It specifies CASSSHREDEQYV.

This chain connects TRBV6-1 to TRBJ2-3; unclear D gene. Germline loops: CDR1 MNHNS, CDR2 SASEGT. Trimming stripped 4 bases from V and 1 base from J, with 6 bases between. The CDR3 consists of 13 residues. CDR3 sequence reads: CASSAVRTDTQYF. In DNA, the CDR3 is TGTGCCAGCAGTGCAGTGCGCACAGATACGCAGTATTTT.

The sample holds a few counts of this clone. This rearrangement joins TRBV5-5 to TRBJ2-7; 12 positions agree with TRBD1. The trim removed 3 bases at V and 5 bases at J, leaving 3 bases unmatched. In germline, CDR1 is SGHKS, CDR2 YYEKEE (reference sequence). CDR3 length: 14 amino acids. The CDR3 DNA reads TGTGCCAGCAGCTGGGGACAGGGGGCTCACGAGCAGTACGTC. Its protein product is CASSWGQGAHEQYV.

V and J are TRBV6-6 and TRBJ1-6; tentatively, D is TRBD1 (6 bases). Germline lookup yields CDR1 MNHNY and CDR2 SVGAGI (reference sequence). Trimming took off 7 bases at V and 2 bases at J, with 15 bases between the two ends. The CDR3 sequence is 16 residues long. The CDR3 reads CASKNQDSPYNSPLHF. Written as DNA, the CDR3 is TGTGCCAGCAAAAATCAGGACAGCCCCTATAATTCACCCCTCCACTTT.

This clone counts as medium-sized. The chain joins TRBV28 to TRBJ1-6; the D is unclear. The germline V gene encodes CDR1 MDHEN and CDR2 SYDVKM. Trimming cost V 7 bases and J 0 bases, with 7 bases left between them. The CDR3 contains 14 residues. The CDR3 DNA reads as TGTGCCAGCAAACCGAGCTCCTATAATTCACCCCTCCACTTT. Its translation: CASKPSSYNSPLHF.

This clone appeared a few times. This chain uses TRBV7-2 with TRBJ2-5; unclear D gene. Germline V lookup: CDR1 SGHTA, CDR2 FQGNSA. The V end was cut by 3 bases, the J end by 3 bases, with 5 bases between. The CDR3 has 12 residues. In DNA form, the CDR3 reads TGTGCCAGCAGCTTCCAGAAAGAGACCCAGTACTTC. It yields the protein CASSFQKETQYF. Combining the CDR3 with reference TRBV7-2 and TRBJ2-5 gives the whole variable domain GAGVSQSPSNKVTEKGKDVELRCDPISGHTALYWYRQSLGQGLEFLIYFQGNSAPDKSGLPSDRFSAERTGGSVSTLTIQRTQQEDSAVYLCASSFQKETQYFGPGTRLLVL.

This clone qualifies as medium-sized. The rearrangement links TRBV5-5 to TRBJ2-3; perhaps TRBD2 as D (6 bases). CDR1 is SGHKS, CDR2 YYEKEE, per germline (reference sequence). Trimming took off 2 bases at V and 0 bases at J, with 16 bases between the two ends. The CDR3 spans 17 residues. The CDR3 DNA reads as TGTGCCAGCAGCTTAGCACGGGACTCACCTAGCACAGATACGCAGTATTTT. Translation: CASSLARDSPSTDTQYF.

This chain links TRBV20-1 with TRBJ1-2; 9 positions match TRBD1. This CDR3 is built from 11 residues. Germline V gene data show CDR1 as DFQATT and CDR2 as SNEGSKA (reference sequence). As DNA, the CDR3 is TGCAGCCCGGGACAGGGAGGTGGCTACACCTTC. Encoded protein: CSPGQGGGYTF.

This clone is labeled as medium-sized. The rearrangement joins TRBV10-3 to TRBJ1-3; possible D gene TRBD1, 6 bases. Trimming removed 6 bases from V and 4 bases from J, with 13 bases in between. The germline CDR1 and CDR2 sequences are ENHRY and SYGVKD. This CDR3 has 14 residues. CDR3 loop: CAIRKDTGGNTIYF. The CDR3, as DNA: TGTGCCATCAGAAAGGACACAGGGGGAAACACCATATATTTT.

The rearrangement joins TRBV7-2 to TRBJ2-1, with D tentatively TRBD2 (5 bases). The CDR3 spans 16 residues. V was pared by 4 bases and J by 0 bases, with 13 bases between. Germline V CDR1 and CDR2: SGHTA, FQGNSA. The DNA for the CDR3 is TGTGCCAGCAGCTCCTTTAGCGAGAGCTCCTACAATGAGCAGTTCTTC. This codes for CASSSFSESSYNEQFF.

CDR3 protein: CASTGQMNTEAFF. The CDR3 DNA reads TGCGCCAGCACCGGACAGATGAACACTGAAGCTTTCTTT. The rearrangement links TRBV5-1 to TRBJ1-1; maybe TRBD1 (6 bases). Trimming removed 6 bases at V and 0 bases at J, with 9 bases between. The CDR3 spans 13 residues. CDR1 and CDR2 (germline): SGHRS, YFSETQ. The whole variable domain, filled in from reference TRBV5-1 and TRBJ1-1, reads KAGVTQTPRYLIKTRGQQVTLSCSPISGHRSVSWYQQTPGQGLQFLFEYFSETQRNKGNFPGRFSGRQFSNSRSEMNVSTLELGDSALYLCASTGQMNTEAFFGQGTRLTVV.

The rearrangement uses TRBV2 and TRBJ2-2; 7 nucleotides agree with TRBD1. The CDR3 is 14 residues long. The V and J ends lost 7 bases and 7 bases, in that order; junction bases with no gene match: 9. Per germline, CDR1 SNHLY and CDR2 FYNNEI. CDR3 nucleotides: TGTGCCAGCAACCGGGACAGATTGAACGGGGAGCTGTTTTTT. It yields the protein CASNRDRLNGELFF.